This is a list of T cell receptor beta chains from one sample in a study of shared clonotypes between healthy human individuals. Sequencing used immunoSEQ multiplex PCR; TCRdb keeps in-frame clones, though not all of them. The sample carries about 1 million clones, roughly 75% recorded once. What was sequenced was memory CD4+ T cells sorted from blood. Receptor source: a man younger than 35 in good health. The CDR3 runs from the conserved cysteine through the conserved F or W. Fields, in order: V gene, D gene, J gene, clone size, CDR3 protein, CDR3 DNA. A D gene is named only where the DNA matches it firmly. Size values are once, few and many counts, or a class for expanded clones, and some rows have none.

v_call: TRBV9; d_call: TRBD1; j_call: TRBJ1-6; clone_size: NA; cdr3_aa: CASSFRQGDSPLHF; cdr3_nt: TGTGCCAGCAGCTTCCGACAGGGAGATTCACCCCTCCACTTT
v_call: TRBV5-6; d_call: TRBD2; j_call: TRBJ2-7; clone_size: once; cdr3_aa: CASSSGTSGRYEQYF; cdr3_nt: TGTGCCAGCAGCTCCGGGACTAGCGGGAGGTACGAGCAGTACTTC
v_call: TRBV7-9; d_call: NA; j_call: TRBJ2-1; clone_size: NA; cdr3_aa: CASSSDSPNEQFF; cdr3_nt: TGTGCCAGCAGTTCGGACTCACCCAATGAGCAGTTCTTC
v_call: TRBV9; d_call: TRBD1; j_call: TRBJ2-2; clone_size: NA; cdr3_aa: CASSVYWTGVSELFF; cdr3_nt: TGTGCCAGCAGCGTCTATTGGACAGGGGTCAGTGAGCTGTTTTTT
v_call: TRBV7-2; d_call: NA; j_call: TRBJ2-3; clone_size: NA; cdr3_aa: CASSWGGGIITDTQYF; cdr3_nt: TGTGCCAGCAGCTGGGGCGGCGGGATAATCACAGATACGCAGTATTTT
v_call: TRBV10-3; d_call: NA; j_call: TRBJ1-4; clone_size: NA; cdr3_aa: CAISSWGEKLFF; cdr3_nt: TGTGCCATCAGCAGCTGGGGTGAAAAACTGTTTTTT
v_call: TRBV25-1; d_call: NA; j_call: TRBJ2-7; clone_size: NA; cdr3_aa: CASSERTPPYEQYF; cdr3_nt: TGTGCCAGCAGTGAAAGGACACCCCCCTACGAGCAGTACTTC
v_call: TRBV10-3; d_call: TRBD2; j_call: TRBJ2-3; clone_size: NA; cdr3_aa: CAISESRGGAGDTQYF; cdr3_nt: TGTGCCATCAGTGAGTCGCGCGGGGGGGCGGGAGATACGCAGTATTTT
v_call: TRBV7-2; d_call: TRBD1; j_call: TRBJ2-4; clone_size: NA; cdr3_aa: CASSPRDRGDIQYF; cdr3_nt: TGTGCCAGCAGCCCCAGGGACAGGGGAGACATTCAGTACTTC
v_call: TRBV4-1; d_call: TRBD1; j_call: TRBJ2-3; clone_size: NA; cdr3_aa: CASSQTGNTDTQYF; cdr3_nt: TGCGCCAGCAGCCAGACAGGGAACACAGATACGCAGTATTTT
v_call: TRBV11-2; d_call: NA; j_call: TRBJ2-2; clone_size: NA; cdr3_aa: CASSYASGTGELFF; cdr3_nt: TGTGCCAGCAGCTACGCCTCGGGGACCGGGGAGCTGTTTTTT
v_call: TRBV6-1; d_call: TRBD2; j_call: TRBJ2-6; clone_size: NA; cdr3_aa: CASWEGRSGANVLTF; cdr3_nt: TGTGCCAGCTGGGAGGGACGCTCTGGGGCCAACGTCCTGACTTTC
v_call: TRBV19; d_call: NA; j_call: TRBJ2-1; clone_size: NA; cdr3_aa: CASSIRMNEQFF; cdr3_nt: TGTGCCAGTAGTATCCGAATGAATGAGCAGTTCTTC
v_call: TRBV6-1; d_call: NA; j_call: TRBJ1-1; clone_size: few; cdr3_aa: CASSEGLNTEAFF; cdr3_nt: TGTGCCAGCAGTGAAGGATTGAACACTGAAGCTTTCTTT
v_call: TRBV5-1; d_call: NA; j_call: TRBJ1-2; clone_size: NA; cdr3_aa: CASSLDLGRTNYGYTF; cdr3_nt: TGCGCCAGCAGCTTGGATCTGGGACGGACTAACTATGGCTACACCTTC
v_call: TRBV5-5; d_call: TRBD2; j_call: TRBJ2-7; clone_size: NA; cdr3_aa: CASSLVGGIAGGSYEQYF; cdr3_nt: TGTGCCAGCAGCTTGGTGGGCGGAATAGCGGGAGGGAGCTACGAGCAGTACTTC
v_call: TRBV2; d_call: TRBD1; j_call: TRBJ2-3; clone_size: NA; cdr3_aa: CASRARQGGSDTQYF; cdr3_nt: TGTGCCAGCAGGGCTAGACAGGGGGGTTCAGATACGCAGTATTTT
v_call: TRBV6-1; d_call: NA; j_call: TRBJ1-5; clone_size: many; cdr3_aa: CASSEMGGNQPQHF; cdr3_nt: TGTGCCAGCAGTGAAATGGGGGGAAATCAGCCCCAGCATTTT
v_call: TRBV11-2; d_call: TRBD2; j_call: TRBJ2-1; clone_size: NA; cdr3_aa: CASSSPFSGGSMGQFF; cdr3_nt: TGTGCCAGCAGCTCCCCCTTTAGCGGGGGCTCAATGGGGCAGTTCTTC
v_call: TRBV29-1; d_call: NA; j_call: TRBJ2-1; clone_size: NA; cdr3_aa: CSVEERDRLSSYNEQFF; cdr3_nt: TGCAGCGTTGAAGAGCGGGACAGACTTAGCTCCTACAATGAGCAGTTCTTC
v_call: TRBV11-2; d_call: NA; j_call: TRBJ1-1; clone_size: NA; cdr3_aa: CASSLSVGGNTEAFF; cdr3_nt: TGTGCCAGCAGCTTATCTGTCGGGGGGAACACTGAAGCTTTCTTT
v_call: TRBV28; d_call: TRBD2; j_call: TRBJ2-7; clone_size: NA; cdr3_aa: CASSTQRGSYEQYF; cdr3_nt: TGTGCCAGCAGTACCCAGCGGGGCTCCTACGAGCAGTACTTC
v_call: TRBV7-9; d_call: NA; j_call: TRBJ2-7; clone_size: NA; cdr3_aa: CASSLAAEQYF; cdr3_nt: TGTGCCAGCAGCTTAGCAGCCGAGCAGTACTTC
v_call: TRBV6-6; d_call: NA; j_call: TRBJ1-5; clone_size: NA; cdr3_aa: CASSYSPGDQPQHF; cdr3_nt: TGTGCCAGCAGTTACTCCCCGGGCGATCAGCCCCAGCATTTT
v_call: TRBV5-8; d_call: NA; j_call: TRBJ1-1; clone_size: NA; cdr3_aa: CASSLLNTEAFF; cdr3_nt: TGTGCCAGCAGCTTGCTTAACACTGAAGCTTTCTTT
v_call: TRBV19; d_call: NA; j_call: TRBJ1-6; clone_size: NA; cdr3_aa: CASSASGTTPLHF; cdr3_nt: TGTGCCAGTAGTGCCTCAGGGACGACACCCCTCCACTTT
v_call: TRBV7-2; d_call: NA; j_call: TRBJ1-5; clone_size: NA; cdr3_aa: CASSLGVNQPQHF; cdr3_nt: TGTGCCAGCAGCCTGGGGGTCAATCAGCCCCAGCATTTT
v_call: TRBV5-5; d_call: TRBD1; j_call: TRBJ1-2; clone_size: NA; cdr3_aa: CASSFMGQGYYGYTF; cdr3_nt: TGTGCCAGCAGCTTTATGGGACAGGGGTACTATGGCTACACCTTC
v_call: TRBV10-3; d_call: NA; j_call: TRBJ2-5; clone_size: NA; cdr3_aa: CAISEATLETQYF; cdr3_nt: TGTGCCATCAGTGAGGCGACACTGGAGACCCAGTACTTC
v_call: TRBV5-1; d_call: NA; j_call: TRBJ2-3; clone_size: NA; cdr3_aa: CASRKDTGSGDTQYF; cdr3_nt: TGCGCCAGCAGAAAAGACACAGGGAGCGGTGATACGCAGTATTTT
v_call: TRBV12-5; d_call: NA; j_call: TRBJ2-5; clone_size: NA; cdr3_aa: CASGLVRETQYF; cdr3_nt: TGTGCTAGTGGTTTGGTACGAGAGACCCAGTACTTC
v_call: TRBV6-5; d_call: NA; j_call: TRBJ1-2; clone_size: NA; cdr3_aa: CASSYTRGVSGGYTF; cdr3_nt: TGTGCCAGCAGTTACACCCGGGGCGTTAGTGGTGGCTACACCTTC
v_call: TRBV7-5; d_call: NA; j_call: TRBJ1-1; clone_size: few; cdr3_aa: CARMQGTEAFF; cdr3_nt: TGTGCCAGAATGCAGGGGACTGAAGCTTTCTTT
v_call: TRBV5-1; d_call: TRBD2; j_call: TRBJ2-5; clone_size: NA; cdr3_aa: CASSLGGLAGLETQYF; cdr3_nt: TGCGCCAGCAGCTTGGGGGGACTAGCGGGATTGGAGACCCAGTACTTC
v_call: TRBV10-1; d_call: NA; j_call: TRBJ1-1; clone_size: NA; cdr3_aa: CASSDRSPKALAEAFF; cdr3_nt: TGCGCCAGCAGTGACCGGAGTCCGAAGGCCTTAGCTGAAGCTTTCTTT
v_call: TRBV5-4; d_call: TRBD2; j_call: TRBJ2-1; clone_size: once; cdr3_aa: CASSPWTSGTYNEQFF; cdr3_nt: TGTGCCAGCAGCCCATGGACTAGCGGAACCTACAATGAGCAGTTCTTC
v_call: TRBV10-3; d_call: NA; j_call: TRBJ1-2; clone_size: NA; cdr3_aa: CAISEGGDGKGYTF; cdr3_nt: TGTGCCATCAGTGAGGGAGGGGACGGTAAGGGCTACACCTTC